The 27 T cell receptor beta chains presented below share a single source sample, sequenced in a study of CXCR3-negative and CXCR3-positive naive CD8 T cells. cDNA libraries for TRB were generated by 5' RACE incorporating UMI labels. Reanalyzing the 5' RACE reads, TCRdb keeps one entry per CDR3 protein, without DNA. The listing contains approximately 5,300 distinct CDR3 sequences. Sample: naive CXCR3- CD8+ T cells from blood. The subset denotes: CD45RO-CCR7+CD27+CD95- naive CD8+ T cells lacking CXCR3 (TNR3-). These receptors came from a human donor in good health. Some clones in this sample may be carry-over from other donors' samples.

This chain links TRBV4-3 with TRBJ1-1; TCRdb proposes TRBD1, but this gene call is untestable without DNA. The CDR3 has 13 amino acids. CDR1 is LGHNA, CDR2 YSLEER, per germline. The CDR3: CASSQDRGTEAFF.

This chain joins TRBV7-2 and TRBJ2-3. CDR3 length: 16 residues. In germline, CDR1 is SGHTA, CDR2 FQGNSA. The CDR3 reads CASSHDGDFRRDTQYF. The full variable domain, rest sourced from reference TRBV7-2 and TRBJ2-3, is GAGVSQSPSNKVTEKGKDVELRCDPISGHTALYWYRQSLGQGLEFLIYFQGNSAPDKSGLPSDRFSAERTGGSVSTLTIQRTQQEDSAVYLCASSHDGDFRRDTQYFGPGTRLTVL.

Judged by frequency, this clonotype is medium-sized. This chain joins TRBV29-1 and TRBJ2-2; absent DNA, TCRdb's TRBD1 call cannot be checked. The CDR3 is made up of 12 amino acids. Germline CDR1 is SQVTM and CDR2 is ANQGSEA. The CDR3 sequence is CSALWAGGELFF.

In terms of frequency, this clonotype is medium-sized. The rearrangement uses TRBV25-1 and TRBJ2-5. Germline-derived CDR1 and CDR2 are MGHDK and SYGVNS. CDR3 size: 14 residues. The CDR3 sequence: CASNLGDEGETQYF.

V is TRBV12-3 or TRBV12-4 and J is TRBJ1-5; the TCRdb D gene call, TRBD1, has no DNA to confirm it. The CDR3 consists of 15 residues. The CDR3 is CASSYRGAHNQPQHF.

Considering frequency, this clonotype is medium-sized. The chain couples TRBV7-2 to TRBJ2-7. The CDR3 covers 17 residues. Germline CDR1 is SGHTA and CDR2 is FQGNSA. CDR3 residues: CASSLLPVVGSSYEQYF.

The genes are TRBV3-1 and TRBJ1-1. CDR3 length: 16 residues. Germline V lookup: CDR1 LGHDT, CDR2 YNNKEL (reference sequence). This CDR3 reads CASSPPSRGGWTEAFF.

The J gene is TRBJ2-1, the V gene TRBV9; TCRdb indicates TRBD1, and absent DNA this call remains unverified. CDR3 length: 15 amino acids. In germline, CDR1 is SGDLS, CDR2 YYNGEE. The CDR3 loop reads CASSPRTGGYNEQFF.

This sequence joins TRBV13 and TRBJ2-5. There are 13 residues in the CDR3. Germline CDR1 PRHDT, CDR2 FYEKMQ (reference sequence). CDR3: CASSSRGQETQYF.

This rearrangement joins TRBV12-3 or TRBV12-4 to TRBJ2-3; the D gene TCRdb calls, TRBD1, cannot be checked with no DNA. The CDR3 is 15 amino acids. CDR3 in amino acids: CASSGGTGVYGTQYF.

Frequency places this clonotype as medium-sized. The V and J genes are TRBV5-1 and TRBJ2-4; TCRdb indicates TRBD1, and absent DNA this call remains unverified. This CDR3 is built from 16 residues. CDR1 is SGHRS, CDR2 YFSETQ, per germline. The CDR3 spells CASSLGTGGTKNIQYF. Complete variable domain (other parts from reference TRBV5-1 and TRBJ2-4): KAGVTQTPRYLIKTRGQQVTLSCSPISGHRSVSWYQQTPGQGLQFLFEYFSETQRNKGNFPGRFSGRQFSNSRSEMNVSTLELGDSALYLCASSLGTGGTKNIQYFGAGTRLSVL.

This rearrangement joins TRBV29-1 to TRBJ1-3; TCRdb calls TRBD1, which cannot be checked without DNA. The germline V gene encodes CDR1 SQVTM and CDR2 ANQGSEA. There are 15 residues in the CDR3. CDR3 sequence reads: CSVWSGALSGNTIYF.

By frequency, this clonotype registers medium-sized (0.01 to 0.1%). The CDR3 sequence is CASSLGSSLSNEQFF. The chain couples TRBV7-6 to TRBJ2-1. Germline V lookup: CDR1 SGHVS, CDR2 FNYEAQ. This CDR3 has 15 residues.

V gene TRBV5-6 combines with J gene TRBJ2-1; the D gene TCRdb calls, TRBD2, cannot be checked with no DNA. The V gene's germline CDR1 is SGHDT and CDR2 YYEEEE. The length of the CDR3 is 15 residues. The CDR3 here is CASSRFAGTNNEQFF.

V and J are TRBV5-1 and TRBJ2-7; TCRdb returns TRBD1, unconfirmable since there is no DNA. Per germline, CDR1 SGHRS and CDR2 YFSETQ. The CDR3 runs to 15 residues. The CDR3 sequence: CASSLVTGVRSEQYF.

This clonotype is called medium-sized based on its frequency. The chain links TRBV20-1 to TRBJ1-5; TCRdb reports TRBD1, a call that lacks DNA to check it against. Germline CDR1 reads DFQATT; CDR2 reads SNEGSKA (reference sequence). The CDR3 spans 16 residues. The CDR3 protein is CSAPGTGDLSNQPQHF.

This clonotype is medium-sized (0.01 to 0.1%) by frequency. The chain links TRBV20-1 to TRBJ2-7; TCRdb picks TRBD1, but there is no DNA to check that call. This CDR3 is 15 amino acids long. The germline V gene encodes CDR1 DFQATT and CDR2 SNEGSKA (reference sequence). CDR3: CSARPRQGGSYEQYF.

This chain links TRBV10-3 with TRBJ1-1. The V gene's germline CDR1 is ENHRY and CDR2 SYGVKD. This CDR3 region has 15 residues. The CDR3 spells CAISEYMDPNTEAFF.

CDR3 amino acids: CASQGTYGYTF. The J gene is TRBJ1-2, the V gene TRBV25-1; the D call of TRBD1 rests on TCRdb alone, since no DNA is present to check it. Germline-derived CDR1 and CDR2 are MGHDK and SYGVNS. This CDR3 is built from 11 residues.

The chain links TRBV3-1 to TRBJ1-2. CDR3 length equals 16 residues. In germline, CDR1 is LGHDT, CDR2 YNNKEL (reference sequence). The chain's CDR3 is CASSQDRTVLLSGYTF.

Frequency places this clonotype as medium-sized. This chain joins TRBV12-3 or TRBV12-4 and TRBJ1-2. The CDR3 contains 11 residues. CDR3 region: CASSFGRGYTF.

Frequency places this clonotype as large (0.1 to 1%). The chain carries TRBV10-3 and TRBJ2-2; the TCRdb D gene call, TRBD2, has no DNA to confirm it. The CDR3 runs to 12 residues. Germline assignment: CDR1 ENHRY and CDR2 SYGVKD. CDR3: CAIEGNTGELFF.

This clonotype ranks as medium-sized in terms of frequency. The CDR3 sequence: CSVEVRDSQETQYF. The chain combines TRBV29-1 with TRBJ2-5; TCRdb gives TRBD1 as the D gene, but with no DNA this cannot be confirmed. The CDR3 runs to 14 residues. Germline V gives CDR1 SQVTM, CDR2 ANQGSEA.

The V call is TRBV29-1, the J call TRBJ2-7; absent DNA, TCRdb's TRBD1 call cannot be checked. Germline assignment: CDR1 SQVTM and CDR2 ANQGSEA. The CDR3 loop spans 13 amino acids. The CDR3 is CSVQGTASYEQYF.

The chain links TRBV9 to TRBJ2-1. Germline V CDR1 and CDR2: SGDLS, YYNGEE. The CDR3 sequence is 15 residues long. CDR3 sequence reads: CASSVGGVARDEQFF.

This clonotype is labeled medium-sized based on frequency. This chain uses TRBV5-1 with TRBJ1-1. The germline CDR1 and CDR2 sequences are SGHRS and YFSETQ. The CDR3 has 11 amino acids. CDR3 sequence: CASSQRDEAFF.

The chain employs TRBV4-3 and TRBJ2-1; the D call of TRBD1 rests on TCRdb alone, since no DNA is present to check it. The CDR3 is 15 amino acids. Germline V CDR1 and CDR2: LGHNA, YSLEER. Here the CDR3 reads CASSQDAASQGEQFF.